Shown below are 9 T cell receptor beta chains from a single sample sequenced in a study of T cell repertoires in cytomegalovirus infection. No antigen is known for these receptors. TCRdb independently ran MiXCR on the reads; one entry per CDR3 protein. The table includes some 800,000 distinct CDR3 sequences, roughly 29% detected once. The sequences come from cultured CD8+ T cells from PBMCs, collected from culture after CMV antigen stimulation. The receptors come from a human donor in good health (CMV status not recorded). Some clones in this sample may be carry-over from other donors' samples.

J is TRBJ2-1 and V is TRBV28; D is ambiguous. This CDR3 region has 16 residues. Trimming removed 5 bases at V and 7 bases at J, with 21 bases between. Germline-derived CDR1 and CDR2 are MDHEN and SYDVKM. In DNA form, the CDR3 reads TGTGCCAGCAGTCCCCGGCCCAGAGGCTCGACTAATGAGCAGTTCTTC. This translates into CASSPRPRGSTNEQFF.

V usage is TRBV5-6 and J usage is TRBJ2-5; D uncertain. Trimming shortened V by 0 bases and J by 2 bases, and 8 bases separated the two germline ends. The CDR3 sequence is 14 residues long. The germline gives CDR1 SGHDT, CDR2 YYEEEE. The CDR3 is CASSLEAQQETQYF. Here the CDR3 DNA reads TGTGCCAGCAGCTTGGAGGCTCAGCAAGAGACCCAGTACTTC.

The chain uses TRBV2 and TRBJ2-3, with D unresolved. CDR1 and CDR2 from the germline V gene are SNHLY and FYNNEI. Deletions cut 9 bases from V and 2 bases from J, with 9 bases between. This CDR3 contains 12 residues. The CDR3 reads CARLLTTDTQYF. Written as DNA, the CDR3 is TGTGCCAGACTCTTAACCACAGATACGCAGTATTTT.

This chain joins TRBV10-3 and TRBJ2-5, with unresolved D. The CDR3 runs 13 residues. V lost 3 bases and J lost 4, with 9 bases in between. Germline V gene data show CDR1 as ENHRY and CDR2 as SYGVKD. DNA for the CDR3: TGTGCCATCAGTGAAGAGCGAGCAGAGACCCAGTACTTC. The encoded protein is CAISEERAETQYF.

The V call is TRBV27, the J call TRBJ1-2, with D possibly being TRBD1 (5 bases). In germline, CDR1 is MNHEY, CDR2 SMNVEV (reference sequence). The CDR3 runs to 14 residues. The germline V and J ends were trimmed by 4 bases and 1 base, with 10 bases remaining between them. CDR3 amino acids: CASSSRGVNYGYTF. The DNA for the CDR3 is TGTGCCAGCAGTTCCCGGGGGGTTAACTATGGCTACACCTTC.

A few counts support this clonotype. This chain joins TRBV20-1 and TRBJ2-1; 7 nucleotides agree with TRBD2. The CDR3 length is 17 residues. Germline lookup yields CDR1 DFQATT and CDR2 SNEGSKA (reference sequence). The V gene end was trimmed by 6 bases and the J gene end by 5 bases; junction bases not matched to a gene: 19. CDR3 DNA: TGCAGTGCGCGGTCTCAAACCGTGGGGGGGATGAACAATGAGCAGTTCTTC. Its protein product is CSARSQTVGGMNNEQFF.

Regarding this clonotype: Its ends do not fully match the called genes, so a read error is possible. This chain connects TRBV12-3 or TRBV12-4 to TRBJ1-4; D not resolved. The CDR3 covers 13 residues. DNA of the CDR3: TGTGCCAGCAGCGACAATACTAATGAAAAACTGTCTTTT. This codes for CASSDNTNEKLSF.

The rearrangement links TRBV19 to TRBJ2-7; D is unclear. In germline, CDR1 is LNHDA, CDR2 SQIVND (reference sequence). This CDR3 spans 13 amino acids. The ends were cut back, 1 base at V and 1 base at J, with 5 bases in the middle. Written as DNA, the CDR3 is TGTGCCAGTAGTATAGCCCGATCCTACGAGCAGTACTTC. Translating it yields CASSIARSYEQYF.

CDR3 amino acids: CASSLYSGVQETQYF. CDR3 coding DNA: TGTGCCAGCAGTTTATATTCAGGGGTACAAGAGACCCAGTACTTC. The V gene is TRBV27, the J gene TRBJ2-5; D is possibly TRBD1 (6 bases). The CDR3 has 15 residues. Per germline, CDR1 MNHEY and CDR2 SMNVEV (reference sequence). Trimming took off 1 base at V and 2 bases at J, with 11 bases between the two ends.